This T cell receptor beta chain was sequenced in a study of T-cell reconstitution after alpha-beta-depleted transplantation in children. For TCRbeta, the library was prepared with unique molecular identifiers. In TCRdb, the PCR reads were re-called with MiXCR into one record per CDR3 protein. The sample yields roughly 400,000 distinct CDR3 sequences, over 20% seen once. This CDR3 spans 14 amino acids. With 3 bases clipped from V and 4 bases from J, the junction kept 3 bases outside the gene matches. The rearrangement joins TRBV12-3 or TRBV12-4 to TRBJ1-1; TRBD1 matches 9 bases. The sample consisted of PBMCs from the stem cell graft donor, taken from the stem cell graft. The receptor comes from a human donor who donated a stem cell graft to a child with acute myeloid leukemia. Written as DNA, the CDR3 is TGTGCCAGCAGTTTTACAGGGGGCGGCACTGAAGCTTTCTTT. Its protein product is CASSFTGGGTEAFF.